One and the same sample provided the 31 T cell receptor beta chains below, sequenced in a study of T cell clusters in autoimmune cytopenias. Multiplex touch-down PCR amplified TRB using TRB-A and TRB-B pools in one tube. TCRdb reprocessed the multiplex PCR reads, with one entry per CDR3 protein and no DNA. The sample table includes roughly 5,100 distinct CDR3 sequences. Each sample's input was 250 ng genomic DNA, 40,000 or so genome equivalents. The specimen was peripheral blood. Every receptor here comes from a human donor with an autoimmune cytopenia or autoimmune hepatitis (not recorded which).

This clonotype is called medium-sized based on its frequency. The rearrangement joins TRBV19 to TRBJ1-2; the D call of TRBD1 rests on TCRdb alone, since no DNA is present to check it. Germline V gene sequence: CDR1 LNHDA, CDR2 SQIVND (reference sequence). The CDR3 runs 14 residues. Here the CDR3 reads CASTRQELNYGYTF.

Its frequency marks this clonotype as medium-sized. The chain has TRBV5-4 and TRBJ2-6; checking the TCRdb D call of TRBD1 is not possible without DNA. The CDR3 is made up of 13 amino acids. Germline V gene lookup returns CDR1 SGHNT and CDR2 YYREEE (reference sequence). CDR3 in amino acids: CASRGEGANVLTF.

This chain uses TRBV12-3 or TRBV12-4 with TRBJ2-3; TCRdb selects TRBD1, and the lack of DNA leaves this call unchecked. The CDR3 loop spans 13 amino acids. The CDR3 here is CASITGKGGTQYF.

CDR3 in amino acids: CASSDRLTINNEQFF. The V gene is TRBV10-1, the J gene TRBJ2-1. The CDR3 consists of 15 residues. Germline CDR1 reads WNHNN; CDR2 reads SYGVQD (reference sequence).

The genes are TRBV20-1 and TRBJ2-3; TCRdb names TRBD2, which stays unverified in the absence of DNA. The CDR3 has 15 residues. Germline V gene data show CDR1 as DFQATT and CDR2 as SNEGSKA (reference sequence). CDR3 sequence reads: CSAKTSGGGADTQYF.

The chain recombines TRBV4-2 with TRBJ2-6; TCRdb gives TRBD1 as the D gene, but with no DNA this cannot be confirmed. Per the germline V gene, CDR1 is LGHNA and CDR2 is YNFKEQ. The CDR3 spans 16 residues. CDR3: CASTGTGGSGANVLTF.

V usage is TRBV7-2 and J usage is TRBJ2-3; TCRdb proposes TRBD2, but this gene call is untestable without DNA. Germline loops: CDR1 SGHTA, CDR2 FQGNSA. This CDR3 is 18 amino acids long. The CDR3 loop reads CASSRHGTSGGYTDTQYF.

The genes are TRBV20-1 and TRBJ1-2; the TCRdb call, TRBD1, lacks DNA for checking. CDR3 length equals 16 residues. CDR1 is DFQATT and CDR2 is SNEGSKA in the germline V gene (reference sequence). CDR3 loop: CSASEGTGLFAYGYTF.

V usage is TRBV12-3 or TRBV12-4 and J usage is TRBJ1-1; TCRdb calls TRBD1, which cannot be checked without DNA. This CDR3 has 14 amino acids. CDR3 region: CASSLRGPNTEAFF.

The chain has TRBV30 and TRBJ1-5; TCRdb's assignment of TRBD1 cannot be checked, as there is no DNA. The CDR3 length is 14 residues. Germline-derived CDR1 and CDR2 are GTSNPN and SVGIG (reference sequence). Here the CDR3 reads CAWSNAGGGQPQHF.

Frequency places this clonotype as medium-sized. The chain uses TRBV30 and TRBJ1-2; TCRdb proposes TRBD1, but this gene call is untestable without DNA. The CDR3 runs to 15 residues. Per germline, CDR1 GTSNPN and CDR2 SVGIG (reference sequence). This CDR3 reads CAWSPTGTMGYGYTF. The variable domain in full, with the rest retrieved from reference TRBV30 and TRBJ1-2, is SQTIHQWPATLVQPVGSPLSLECTVEGTSNPNLYWYRQAAGRGLQLLFYSVGIGQISSEVPQNLSASRPQDRQFILSSKKLLLSDSGFYLCAWSPTGTMGYGYTFGSGTRLTVV.

Measured by frequency, this clonotype is large. This sequence joins TRBV29-1 and TRBJ2-7. Per germline, CDR1 SQVTM and CDR2 ANQGSEA. The CDR3 is 13 residues long. This chain's CDR3 is CSVEVFGVGEQYF.

According to its frequency, this clonotype is medium-sized. The chain combines TRBV19 with TRBJ2-3. The CDR3 runs to 12 residues. Germline CDR1 and CDR2: LNHDA and SQIVND (reference sequence). The chain's CDR3 is CASSMSGDTQYF.

This clonotype shows up as medium-sized by frequency. This chain joins TRBV15 and TRBJ1-5; the TCRdb D gene call, TRBD1, has no DNA to confirm it. CDR1 LNHNV and CDR2 YYDKDF come from the germline V gene (reference sequence). The CDR3 has 14 amino acids. The CDR3 loop is CATRQGRGDQPQHF.

The CDR3 is CASYRETLNTEAFF. This sequence joins TRBV6-5 and TRBJ1-1. Germline V gene sequence: CDR1 MNHEY, CDR2 SVGAGI. The CDR3 consists of 14 residues.

This chain uses TRBV7-2 with TRBJ2-5; TCRdb reports TRBD1, a call that lacks DNA to check it against. This CDR3 region has 14 residues. CDR1 is SGHTA, CDR2 FQGNSA, per germline. CDR3 in amino acids: CASSYGQRQETQYF.

The genes are TRBV11-1 and TRBJ2-2; TCRdb's D call, TRBD2, is unchecked because there is no DNA. The V gene's germline CDR1 is SGHAT and CDR2 FQDESV (reference sequence). The CDR3 is 17 amino acids. CDR3 protein: CASSQQGRLAPTGELFF.

In terms of frequency, this clonotype is medium-sized. J is TRBJ1-1 and V is TRBV10-3; TCRdb proposes TRBD1, but this gene call is untestable without DNA. From germline, CDR1 is ENHRY and CDR2 SYGVKD. This CDR3 is 11 amino acids long. CDR3 residues: CAIGGGTEAFF.

This clonotype is classed as medium-sized by frequency. Here the CDR3 reads CASSFTGNEQFF. V gene TRBV27 combines with J gene TRBJ2-1. The CDR3 is 12 residues long. Germline-derived CDR1 and CDR2 are MNHEY and SMNVEV (reference sequence).

The J gene is TRBJ2-4, the V gene TRBV12-3 or TRBV12-4. This CDR3 region has 12 residues. The CDR3 sequence: CASSLSGDIQYF.

V usage is TRBV20-1 and J usage is TRBJ1-5. The length of the CDR3 is 12 residues. Germline V lookup: CDR1 DFQATT, CDR2 SNEGSKA (reference sequence). The CDR3 sequence is CSAGQHNQPQHF.

Judged by frequency, this clonotype is medium-sized (0.01 to 0.1%). The chain couples TRBV7-6 to TRBJ2-1; TCRdb reports TRBD2, a call that lacks DNA to check it against. This CDR3 has 16 residues. Per the germline V gene, CDR1 is SGHVS and CDR2 is FNYEAQ. This CDR3 reads CASSLESGGAYNEQFF.

The chain employs TRBV19 and TRBJ2-4; TCRdb's D call of TRBD1 is untestable without DNA. CDR3 length equals 13 residues. Germline V gene lookup returns CDR1 LNHDA and CDR2 SQIVND (reference sequence). CDR3 loop: CASSRDGTNIQYF.

This clonotype is called medium-sized based on its frequency. The gene calls are TRBV27 and TRBJ2-1; without DNA, the TCRdb call of TRBD1 cannot be checked. This CDR3 contains 14 residues. Germline CDR1 and CDR2: MNHEY and SMNVEV (reference sequence). The CDR3 loop is CASSTGTKVWEQFF.

The J gene is TRBJ2-2, the V gene TRBV7-9. The CDR3 length is 16 residues. Looked up from germline, CDR1 is SEHNR and CDR2 is FQNEAQ (reference sequence). CDR3 loop: CASTHIGESSTGELFF.

The chain carries TRBV2 and TRBJ2-2. Germline V gene sequence: CDR1 SNHLY, CDR2 FYNNEI. The CDR3 has 16 residues. The CDR3 region is CASSAHWRTNTGELFF.

The CDR3 spells CASSFPTSGVETQYF. The chain employs TRBV5-6 and TRBJ2-5; TCRdb proposes TRBD2, but this gene call is untestable without DNA. CDR3 length: 15 amino acids. Germline CDR1 is SGHDT and CDR2 is YYEEEE.

This chain connects TRBV19 to TRBJ2-1; TCRdb outputs TRBD1, but without DNA this stays unchecked. Germline V gene data show CDR1 as LNHDA and CDR2 as SQIVND (reference sequence). The CDR3 sequence is 15 residues long. CDR3: CASSIGGQGYNEQFF.

V usage is TRBV12-3 or TRBV12-4 and J usage is TRBJ1-5. The CDR3 runs 13 residues. The CDR3 protein is CATGVWGNQPQHF.

The rearrangement joins TRBV7-9 to TRBJ2-2. Germline-derived CDR1 and CDR2 are SEHNR and FQNEAQ (reference sequence). The CDR3 covers 12 residues. The CDR3 loop reads CASSLPPGELFF. Looking up the rest from reference TRBV7-9 and TRBJ2-2 gives the full variable domain: DTGVSQNPRHKITKRGQNVTFRCDPISEHNRLYWYRQTLGQGPEFLTYFQNEAQLEKSRLLSDRFSAERPKGSFSTLEIQRTEQGDSAMYLCASSLPPGELFFGEGSRLTVL.

Judged by frequency, this clonotype is medium-sized. The rearrangement uses TRBV27 and TRBJ2-3. The germline V gene encodes CDR1 MNHEY and CDR2 SMNVEV (reference sequence). This CDR3 region has 12 residues. CDR3 residues: CASSRKTDTQYF.